These T cell receptor beta chains were read from a single sample in a study of technical replicates of blood from a handful of donors. Sequencing used immunoSEQ multiplex PCR; TCRdb keeps in-frame clones, though not all of them. This sample has about 97,000 clones, with approximately 94% found just once. Sequenced: T cells isolated from PBMCs. Source of these receptors: a human donor in good health. Both conserved end residues are part of each CDR3. The order of the fields is J gene, V gene, D gene, CDR3 protein, CDR3 DNA. The D gene is left open where the match is weak.

j_gene: TRBJ1-4
v_gene: TRBV9
d_gene: NA
CDR3aa: CASSVIGGGGEKLFF
CDR3nt: TGTGCCAGCAGCGTAATAGGGGGAGGGGGTGAAAAACTGTTTTTT

j_gene: TRBJ1-1
v_gene: TRBV5-1
d_gene: TRBD1
CDR3aa: CASSLDDRDSHTEAFF
CDR3nt: TGCGCCAGCAGCCTCGACGACCGGGACAGTCACACTGAAGCTTTCTTT

j_gene: TRBJ2-7
v_gene: TRBV28
d_gene: TRBD2
CDR3aa: CASSPGTTPSEQYF
CDR3nt: TGTGCCAGCAGTCCCGGGACTACCCCCTCCGAGCAGTACTTC

j_gene: TRBJ2-1
v_gene: TRBV7-9
d_gene: TRBD2
CDR3aa: CASSFSGTTYNEQFF
CDR3nt: TGTGCCAGCAGCTTTAGCGGGACCACCTACAATGAGCAGTTCTTC

j_gene: TRBJ2-1
v_gene: TRBV6-1
d_gene: NA
CDR3aa: CASSVHQGAYNEQFF
CDR3nt: TGTGCCAGCAGTGTCCACCAGGGTGCCTACAATGAGCAGTTCTTC

j_gene: TRBJ1-5
v_gene: TRBV7-9
d_gene: NA
CDR3aa: CASSLGRGKENRQPQHF
CDR3nt: TGTGCCAGCAGCTTAGGAAGGGGAAAGGAGAATAGGCAGCCCCAGCATTTT

j_gene: TRBJ1-3
v_gene: TRBV5-5
d_gene: NA
CDR3aa: CASSLGAPIGNTIYF
CDR3nt: TGTGCCAGCAGCTTGGGGGCCCCGATTGGGAACACCATATATTTT

j_gene: TRBJ1-2
v_gene: TRBV6-5
d_gene: TRBD1
CDR3aa: CASSVIGTGVGYTF
CDR3nt: TGTGCCAGCAGTGTAATCGGGACAGGGGTTGGCTACACCTTC

j_gene: TRBJ2-5
v_gene: TRBV10-3
d_gene: NA
CDR3aa: CAISEGQQETQYF
CDR3nt: TGTGCCATCAGTGAGGGACAGCAAGAGACCCAGTACTTC

j_gene: TRBJ1-2
v_gene: TRBV29-1
d_gene: TRBD1
CDR3aa: CSVGTVSYGYTF
CDR3nt: TGCAGCGTCGGGACAGTTTCTTATGGCTACACCTTC

j_gene: TRBJ2-1
v_gene: TRBV9
d_gene: TRBD2
CDR3aa: CASSPKWGEGRDEQFF
CDR3nt: TGTGCCAGCAGCCCCAAGTGGGGGGAGGGGCGTGATGAGCAGTTCTTC